This TCR beta chain was recorded in a study of Tregs in tolerant kidney transplant recipients. The wider study: Mixed chimerism was transient after nonmyeloablative marrow transplants from related graft donors. Whole-study results and caveats: Donor-specific Treg expansion exceeded global Treg expansion in tolerant patients, suggesting antigen drive. Biological reproducibility was not directly addressed in this study.

Unstimulated regulatory T cells (CD4+CD25+CD127-), CD4+CD25- non-regulatory cells, CD4 and CD8 cells were FACS-sorted from thawed PBMCs. This CDR3 spans 13 amino acids. CDR1 SQVTM and CDR2 ANQGSEA come from the germline V gene. Between the trimmed V and J ends, which lost 4 bases and 0 bases, there was a span of 9 bases. Comment on this clone: The antigen is unknown.

The repertoire was sequenced with immunoSEQ multiplex PCR; TCRdb's copy has only in-frame clones and lacks some. This table holds about 110,000 clones, around 90% found once. The source is a human donor who received a combined kidney and bone marrow transplant. Source: CD4+ T cells from blood, taken before the transplant. This chain joins TRBV29-1 and TRBJ1-1; D not certain. The DNA for the CDR3 is TGCAGCGTTGTGGGCAGTTTGAACACTGAAGCTTTCTTT. It codes for CSVVGSLNTEAFF.